Shown below are 10 T cell receptor beta chains from a single sample sequenced in a study of T cells after yellow fever vaccination. TCRdb reprocessed the 5' RACE reads via MiXCR and lists one record per CDR3 protein. The data show a few hundred thousand distinct CDR3 sequences, with roughly 7.5% seen just once and roughly 18% held by the top ten. Material: PBMCs, obtained around 45 days after the first yellow fever vaccination. The source of these receptors is a man aged 18-30 years who received the YFV17D yellow fever vaccine.

This clonotype was observed a handful of times. V gene TRBV20-1 combines with J gene TRBJ2-7, with 10 bases fitting TRBD1. This CDR3 has 14 amino acids. Germline assignment: CDR1 DFQATT and CDR2 SNEGSKA (reference sequence). With 3 bases clipped from V and 3 bases from J, the junction kept 5 bases outside the gene matches. The CDR3 DNA is TGCAGTGCTAGCCCAAGGACAGGGGGCTACGAGCAGTACTTC. Translated, it gives CSASPRTGGYEQYF.

This clonotype was found many times. The V call is TRBV12-3 or TRBV12-4, the J call TRBJ2-1; D not certain. Trimming left V 6 bases short and J 2 bases short, with 8 bases between. This CDR3 has 13 amino acids. This CDR3 is CASRGIAYNEQFF. The CDR3 region has the DNA TGTGCCAGCAGGGGAATTGCCTACAATGAGCAGTTCTTC.

This clonotype showed up just a few times. The chain couples TRBV9 to TRBJ2-1; 8 bases align to TRBD2. The CDR3 is 15 residues long. V dropped 2 bases and J dropped 8; count of bases not matched to a gene: 9. Germline values: CDR1 SGDLS, CDR2 YYNGEE. In DNA form, the CDR3 reads TGTGCCAGCAGCGTCCGGCCGGGGGGGTCGGATGAGCAGTTCTTC. Translated, it gives CASSVRPGGSDEQFF.

This clonotype was detected many times. The gene calls are TRBV5-1 and TRBJ2-7; TRBD1 might be the D (6 bases). V was clipped by 4 bases and J by 2 bases, with 10 bases between them. The length of the CDR3 is 13 residues. Looked up from germline, CDR1 is SGHRS and CDR2 is YFSETQ. The CDR3 protein is CASSHRATYEQYF. The CDR3 DNA reads TGCGCCAGCAGCCACAGGGCGACCTACGAGCAGTACTTC.

This clonotype was detected a few times. The chain carries TRBV6-4 and TRBJ2-2; possibly TRBD2 for D (7 bases). V was trimmed by 5 bases and J by 4 bases, leaving 14 bases between them. This CDR3 region has 15 residues. Germline CDR1 is MRHNA and CDR2 is SNTAGT. The DNA for the CDR3 is TGTGCCAGCAGTCTTACGGGGGGCCCCACCGGGGAGCTGTTTTTT. It encodes CASSLTGGPTGELFF.

This clonotype was recorded at least ten times. The V call is TRBV7-2, the J call TRBJ2-7; 15 bases line up with TRBD2. This CDR3 contains 20 residues. CDR1 is SGHTA and CDR2 is FQGNSA in the germline V gene. The trim removed 5 bases at V and 0 bases at J, leaving 14 bases unmatched. This CDR3 reads CASSGLAGGRPSTASYEQYF. CDR3 bases: TGTGCCAGCAGCGGACTAGCGGGGGGGCGACCCTCTACCGCCTCCTACGAGCAGTACTTC. Full variable domain (outside the CDR3, taken from reference TRBV7-2 and TRBJ2-7): GAGVSQSPSNKVTEKGKDVELRCDPISGHTALYWYRQSLGQGLEFLIYFQGNSAPDKSGLPSDRFSAERTGGSVSTLTIQRTQQEDSAVYLCASSGLAGGRPSTASYEQYFGPGTRLTVT.

This clonotype was observed many times. This rearrangement joins TRBV5-1 to TRBJ2-7; 9 bases agree with TRBD1. The CDR3 extends over 13 amino acids. The V segment lost 5 bases and the J segment 4 bases; nucleotides outside the gene matches: 4. Germline CDR1 is SGHRS and CDR2 is YFSETQ. The DNA of the CDR3 is TGCGCCAGCAGGCCGGGACAGGGATACGAGCAGTACTTC. It encodes CASRPGQGYEQYF.

The chain joins TRBV12-3 or TRBV12-4 to TRBJ1-1; unclear D gene. This CDR3 has 15 residues. Trimming shortened V by 4 bases and J by 1 base, and 13 bases separated the two germline ends. CDR3 sequence: CASSSPSGGNTEAFF. CDR3 coding DNA: TGTGCCAGCAGTTCCCCCTCCGGCGGGAACACTGAAGCTTTCTTT.

This clonotype has a count of ten or more. V gene TRBV5-4 combines with J gene TRBJ1-3, with TRBD1 matching over 7 bases. Losses at the gene ends were 0 bases for V and 8 bases for J; bases not matched to a gene: 11. CDR1 is SGHNT and CDR2 is YYREEE in the germline V gene (reference sequence). The CDR3 is made up of 16 amino acids. Here the CDR3 reads CASSLAGGQTRHTIYF. The DNA for the CDR3 is TGTGCCAGCAGCTTGGCCGGGGGACAGACGCGGCACACCATATATTTT.

This clonotype was found a few times. The gene calls are TRBV13 and TRBJ2-1, with 13 bases fitting TRBD2. V was pared by 5 bases and J by 6 bases, with 7 bases of the junction left unmatched. The germline gives CDR1 PRHDT, CDR2 FYEKMQ (reference sequence). This CDR3 has 16 amino acids. CDR3 DNA sequence: TGTGCCAGCAGCCCCAGGACTAGCGGGGGCCCCAATGAGCAGTTCTTC. This translates into CASSPRTSGGPNEQFF.